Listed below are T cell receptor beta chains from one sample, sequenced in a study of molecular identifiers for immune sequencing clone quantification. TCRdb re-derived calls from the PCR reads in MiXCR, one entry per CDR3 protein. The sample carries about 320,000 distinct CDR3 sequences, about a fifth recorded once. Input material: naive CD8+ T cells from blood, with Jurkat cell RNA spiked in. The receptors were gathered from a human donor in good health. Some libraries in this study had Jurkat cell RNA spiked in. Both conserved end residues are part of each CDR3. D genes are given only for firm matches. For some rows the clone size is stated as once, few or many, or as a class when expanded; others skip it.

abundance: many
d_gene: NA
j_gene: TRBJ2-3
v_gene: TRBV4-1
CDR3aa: CASSQAGTDSTDTQYF
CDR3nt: TGCGCCAGCAGCCAGGCCGGGACGGATAGCACAGATACGCAGTATTTT

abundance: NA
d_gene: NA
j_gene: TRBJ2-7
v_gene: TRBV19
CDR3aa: CASSSSDGSYEQYF
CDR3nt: TGTGCCAGTAGTAGTAGTGACGGGTCCTACGAGCAGTACTTC

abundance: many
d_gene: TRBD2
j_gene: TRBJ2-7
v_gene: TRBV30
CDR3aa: CAARRSSGHSYEQYF
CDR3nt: TGTGCCGCCCGAAGGTCTAGCGGCCACTCCTACGAGCAGTACTTC

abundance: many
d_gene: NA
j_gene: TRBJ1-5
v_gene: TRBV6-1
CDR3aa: CASRRWDQPQHF
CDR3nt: TGTGCCAGCCGTAGGTGGGATCAGCCCCAGCATTTT

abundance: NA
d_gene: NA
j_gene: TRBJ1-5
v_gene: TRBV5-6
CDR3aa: CASSSSQGFSNQPQHF
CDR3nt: TGTGCCAGCAGCTCATCTCAGGGTTTTAGCAATCAGCCCCAGCATTTT

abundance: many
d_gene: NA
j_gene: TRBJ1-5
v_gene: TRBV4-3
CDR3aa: CASSQDRGGYQPQHF
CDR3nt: TGCGCCAGCAGCCAAGATCGTGGCGGCTATCAGCCCCAGCATTTT

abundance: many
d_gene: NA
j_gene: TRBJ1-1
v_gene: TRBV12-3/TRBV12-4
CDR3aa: CASSLTGVGTEAFF
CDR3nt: TGTGCCAGCAGTTTAACAGGAGTGGGCACTGAAGCTTTCTTT

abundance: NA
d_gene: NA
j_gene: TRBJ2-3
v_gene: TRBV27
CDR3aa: CASSPQPRGRRVTDTQYF
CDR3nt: TGTGCCAGCAGTCCCCAACCTCGAGGACGGAGGGTGACAGATACGCAGTATTTT

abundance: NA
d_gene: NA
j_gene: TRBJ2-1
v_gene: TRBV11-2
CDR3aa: CASSLVERTYNEQFF
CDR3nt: TGTGCCAGCAGCTTAGTCGAGCGGACCTACAATGAGCAGTTCTTC

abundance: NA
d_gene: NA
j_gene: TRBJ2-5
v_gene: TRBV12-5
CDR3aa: CASGLDRAPTLPETQYF
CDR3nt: TGTGCTAGTGGTTTGGACCGGGCTCCAACCCTTCCAGAGACCCAGTACTTC

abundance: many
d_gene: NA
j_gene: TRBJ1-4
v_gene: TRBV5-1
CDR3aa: CASREDLMIEKLFF
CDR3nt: TGCGCCAGCAGAGAGGACCTAATGATTGAAAAACTGTTTTTT

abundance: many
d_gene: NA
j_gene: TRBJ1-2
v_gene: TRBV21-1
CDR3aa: CASSTKQGGFYGYTF
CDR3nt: TGTGCCAGCAGCACCAAACAGGGGGGATTCTATGGCTACACCTTC

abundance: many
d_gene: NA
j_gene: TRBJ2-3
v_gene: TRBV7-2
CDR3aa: CASSQYGLPTSTDTQYF
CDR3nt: TGTGCCAGCAGCCAGTACGGACTCCCGACTTCCACAGATACGCAGTATTTT

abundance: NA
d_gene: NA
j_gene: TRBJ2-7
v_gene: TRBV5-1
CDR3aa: CASSPDSNSYEQYF
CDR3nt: TGCGCCAGCAGCCCGGACAGTAACTCCTACGAGCAGTACTTC

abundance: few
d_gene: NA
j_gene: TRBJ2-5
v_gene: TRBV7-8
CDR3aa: CASGPEGGTQYF
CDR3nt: TGTGCCAGCGGGCCCGAGGGGGGGACCCAGTACTTC

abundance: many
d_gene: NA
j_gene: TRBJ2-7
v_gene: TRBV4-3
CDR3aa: CASSQDQSGTEQYF
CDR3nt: TGCGCCAGCAGCCAAGACCAGTCAGGCACCGAGCAGTACTTC

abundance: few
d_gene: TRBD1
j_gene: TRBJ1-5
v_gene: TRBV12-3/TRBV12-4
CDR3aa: CASTDSDRADQPQHF
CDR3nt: TGTGCCAGCACCGACTCGGACAGGGCTGATCAGCCCCAGCATTTT

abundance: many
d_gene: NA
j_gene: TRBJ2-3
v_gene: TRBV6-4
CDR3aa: CASSDSGGTDTQYF
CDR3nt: TGTGCCAGCAGTGACTCGGGCGGCACAGATACGCAGTATTTT

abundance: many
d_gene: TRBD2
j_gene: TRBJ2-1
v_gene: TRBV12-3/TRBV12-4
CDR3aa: CASSRISGGNEQFF
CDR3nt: TGTGCCAGCAGCCGAATTAGCGGGGGCAATGAGCAGTTCTTC

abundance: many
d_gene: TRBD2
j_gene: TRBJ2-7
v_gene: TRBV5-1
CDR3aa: CASSLHSGRGAYEQYF
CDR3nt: TGCGCCAGCAGCTTACATAGCGGGAGGGGGGCCTACGAGCAGTACTTC

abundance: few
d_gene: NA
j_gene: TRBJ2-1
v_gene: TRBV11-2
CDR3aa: CASSQDGFRSYNEQFF
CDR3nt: TGTGCCAGCAGCCAAGACGGTTTTAGGTCCTACAATGAGCAGTTCTTC

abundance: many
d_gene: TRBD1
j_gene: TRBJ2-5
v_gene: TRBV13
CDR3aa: CASSSSNLDRGHQETQYF
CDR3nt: TGTGCCAGCAGCTCCTCCAATCTCGACAGGGGACATCAAGAGACCCAGTACTTC

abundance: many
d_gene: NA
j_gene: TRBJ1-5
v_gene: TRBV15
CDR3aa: CATSLDKGNQPQHF
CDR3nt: TGTGCCACCAGCTTGGACAAGGGGAATCAGCCCCAGCATTTT

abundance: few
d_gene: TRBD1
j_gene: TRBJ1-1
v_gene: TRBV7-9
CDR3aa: CASSLVGQGMNTEAFF
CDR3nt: TGTGCCAGCAGCTTAGTGGGACAGGGAATGAACACTGAAGCTTTCTTT

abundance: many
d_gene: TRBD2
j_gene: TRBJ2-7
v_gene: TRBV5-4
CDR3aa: CASSSGSGIYEQYF
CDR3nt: TGTGCCAGCAGCAGTGGGAGCGGGATCTACGAGCAGTACTTC

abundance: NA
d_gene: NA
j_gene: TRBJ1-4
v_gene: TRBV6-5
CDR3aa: CASSPRGQGRTNEKLFF
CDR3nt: TGTGCCAGCAGCCCTCGGGGGCAGGGAAGAACTAATGAAAAACTGTTTTTT

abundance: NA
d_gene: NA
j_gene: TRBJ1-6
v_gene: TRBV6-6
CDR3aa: CALLIGSSYNSPPHF
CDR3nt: TGTGCCTTACTAATTGGGAGCTCCTATAATTCACCCCCCCACTTT

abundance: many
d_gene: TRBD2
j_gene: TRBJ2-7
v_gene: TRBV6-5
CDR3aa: CASSTGLAGGEQYF
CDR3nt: TGTGCCAGCAGCACGGGACTAGCGGGGGGCGAGCAGTACTTC

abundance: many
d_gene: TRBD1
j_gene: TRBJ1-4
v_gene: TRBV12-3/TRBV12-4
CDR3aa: CASRSGGGEANEKLFF
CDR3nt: TGTGCCAGCAGGTCGGGAGGGGGCGAAGCTAATGAAAAACTGTTTTTT

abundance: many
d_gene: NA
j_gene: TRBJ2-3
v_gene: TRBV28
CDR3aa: CASTPTGLHAPDTQYF
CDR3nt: TGTGCCAGCACCCCTACGGGACTCCATGCGCCAGATACGCAGTATTTT

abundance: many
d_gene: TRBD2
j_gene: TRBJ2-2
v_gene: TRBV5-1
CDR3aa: CASSLGPGLAGQENTGELFF
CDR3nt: TGCGCCAGCAGCTTGGGTCCGGGACTAGCGGGACAGGAGAACACCGGGGAGCTGTTTTTT

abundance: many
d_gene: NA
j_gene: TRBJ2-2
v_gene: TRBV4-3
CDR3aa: CASSQDVSATGELFF
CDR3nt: TGCGCCAGCAGCCAAGACGTGTCAGCTACCGGGGAGCTGTTTTTT

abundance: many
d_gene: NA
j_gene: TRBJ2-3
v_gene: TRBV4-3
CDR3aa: CASSQEAGWMTDTQYF
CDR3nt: TGCGCCAGCAGCCAAGAGGCAGGGTGGATGACAGATACGCAGTATTTT

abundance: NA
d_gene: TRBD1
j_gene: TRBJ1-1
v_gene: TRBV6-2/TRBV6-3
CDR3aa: CANSQGWNTEAFF
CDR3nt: TGTGCCAACTCACAGGGGTGGAACACTGAAGCTTTCTTT

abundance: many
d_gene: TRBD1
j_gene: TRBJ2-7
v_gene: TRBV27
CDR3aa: CASSLKGTGVYEQYF
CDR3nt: TGTGCCAGCAGTTTGAAGGGGACAGGGGTCTACGAGCAGTACTTC

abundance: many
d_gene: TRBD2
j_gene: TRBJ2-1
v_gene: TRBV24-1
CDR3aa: CATSGRATEQFF
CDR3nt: TGTGCGACTAGCGGGAGGGCCACAGAGCAGTTCTTC

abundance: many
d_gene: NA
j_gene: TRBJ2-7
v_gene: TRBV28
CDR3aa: CASSLPGGKLDEQYF
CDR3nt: TGTGCCAGCAGTTTACCAGGGGGGAAGCTGGACGAGCAGTACTTC

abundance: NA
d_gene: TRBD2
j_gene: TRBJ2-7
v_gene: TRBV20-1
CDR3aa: CSARVTGTSGRFSYEQYF
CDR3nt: TGCAGTGCTAGAGTCACCGGGACTAGCGGGAGGTTCTCCTACGAGCAGTACTTC

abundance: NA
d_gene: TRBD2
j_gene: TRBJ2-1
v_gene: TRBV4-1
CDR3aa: CAGSQRPGLGPNEQFF
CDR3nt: TGCGCCGGCAGCCAACGTCCGGGACTAGGGCCTAATGAGCAGTTCTTC

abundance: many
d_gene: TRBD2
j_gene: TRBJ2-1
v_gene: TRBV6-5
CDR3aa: CASSDTSGSSYNEQFF
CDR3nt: TGTGCCAGCAGCGACACTAGCGGGAGCTCCTACAATGAGCAGTTCTTC

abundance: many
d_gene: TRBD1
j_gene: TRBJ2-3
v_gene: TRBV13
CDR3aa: CASSNGQGEDTQYF
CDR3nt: TGTGCCAGCAGCAACGGACAGGGTGAAGATACGCAGTATTTT

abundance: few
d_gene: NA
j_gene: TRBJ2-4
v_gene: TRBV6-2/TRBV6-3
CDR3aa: CASSYPDMIAKNIQYF
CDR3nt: TGTGCCAGCAGTTACCCCGACATGATAGCCAAAAACATTCAGTACTTC

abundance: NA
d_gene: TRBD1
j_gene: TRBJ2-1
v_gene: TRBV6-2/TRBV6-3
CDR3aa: CASSQGDYNEQFF
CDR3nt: TGTGCCAGCAGCCAGGGGGACTACAATGAGCAGTTCTTC

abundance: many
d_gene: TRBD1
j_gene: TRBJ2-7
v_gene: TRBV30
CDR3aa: CAWSAQGGNEQYF
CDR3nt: TGTGCCTGGAGTGCCCAAGGGGGCAACGAGCAGTACTTC

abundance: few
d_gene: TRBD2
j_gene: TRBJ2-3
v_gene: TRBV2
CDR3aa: CASKRLAGIDTQYF
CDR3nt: TGTGCCAGCAAAAGACTAGCGGGAATAGATACGCAGTATTTT

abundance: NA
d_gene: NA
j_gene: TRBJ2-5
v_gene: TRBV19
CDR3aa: CASSPLGGGETQYF
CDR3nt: TGTGCCAGTAGTCCCCTCGGGGGTGGGGAGACCCAGTACTTC

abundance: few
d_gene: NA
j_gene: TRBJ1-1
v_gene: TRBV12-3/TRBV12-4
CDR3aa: CASSFGTPGTEAFF
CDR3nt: TGTGCCAGCAGTTTTGGGACCCCGGGTACTGAAGCTTTCTTT

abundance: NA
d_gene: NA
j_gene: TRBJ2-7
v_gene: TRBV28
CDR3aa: CASSSGPDDGLEQYF
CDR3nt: TGTGCCAGCAGTTCAGGGCCGGACGACGGCCTCGAGCAGTACTTC

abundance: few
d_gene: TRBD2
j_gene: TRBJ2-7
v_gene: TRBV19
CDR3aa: CASSNGTSATVFYEQYF
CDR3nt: TGTGCCAGTAGTAACGGGACTAGCGCTACTGTCTTCTACGAGCAGTACTTC

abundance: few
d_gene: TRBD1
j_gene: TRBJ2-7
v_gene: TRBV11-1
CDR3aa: CASSETTGQSYEQYF
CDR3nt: TGTGCCAGCAGCGAGACTACGGGACAGTCCTACGAGCAGTACTTC

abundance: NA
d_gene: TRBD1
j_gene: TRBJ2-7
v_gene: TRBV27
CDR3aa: CASSVTGDHEQYF
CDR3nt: TGTGCCAGCAGTGTGACAGGGGACCACGAGCAGTACTTC

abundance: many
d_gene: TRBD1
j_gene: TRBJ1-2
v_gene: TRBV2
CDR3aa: CASSRDSENYGYTF
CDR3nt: TGTGCCAGCAGTCGGGACAGCGAGAACTATGGCTACACCTTC

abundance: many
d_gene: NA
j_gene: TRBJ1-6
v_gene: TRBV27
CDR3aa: CASSLRGIHSPLHF
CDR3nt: TGTGCCAGCAGTTTACGGGGTATACATTCACCCCTCCACTTT

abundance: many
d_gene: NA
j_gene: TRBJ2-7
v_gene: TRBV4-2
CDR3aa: CASSQSSPDYEQYF
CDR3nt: TGTGCCAGCAGCCAATCGTCCCCGGACTACGAGCAGTACTTC

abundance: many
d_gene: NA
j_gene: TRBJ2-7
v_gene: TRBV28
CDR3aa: CASSPNRLHYEQYF
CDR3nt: TGTGCCAGCAGTCCCAACCGACTTCACTACGAGCAGTACTTC

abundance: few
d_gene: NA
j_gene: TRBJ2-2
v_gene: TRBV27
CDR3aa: CATKAVTNTGELFF
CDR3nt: TGTGCCACCAAAGCCGTAACGAACACCGGGGAGCTGTTTTTT

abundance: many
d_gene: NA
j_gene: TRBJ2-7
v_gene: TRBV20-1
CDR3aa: CSASRKDRLYEQYF
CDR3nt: TGCAGTGCTAGTCGCAAGGACAGACTCTACGAGCAGTACTTC

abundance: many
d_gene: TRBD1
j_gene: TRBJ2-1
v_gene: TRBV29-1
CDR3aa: CSVEGRGYYNEQFF
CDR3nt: TGCAGCGTTGAGGGCAGGGGGTACTACAATGAGCAGTTCTTC

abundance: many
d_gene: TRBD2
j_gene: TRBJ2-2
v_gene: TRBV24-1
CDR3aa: CATSPGTSGSSELFF
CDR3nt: TGTGCCACCAGCCCCGGGACTAGCGGGAGCAGTGAGCTGTTTTTT